This T cell receptor beta chain is from a study of immune evolution from preneoplasia to lung adenocarcinoma. The protocol was immunoSEQ multiplex PCR, while the TCRdb copy is restricted to in-frame clones and leaves out a portion. The data hold about 4,000 clones, with 75% to 85% observed a single time. Histologic diagnosis was independently verified by two lung pathologists. Comment on this clone: Antigen: not known.

This CDR3 is built from 13 residues. V lost 3 bases, J lost 5 bases, and 9 bases lay in between. Germline CDR1 is MGHRA and CDR2 is YSYEKL. Study-wide findings and caveats: From normal lung to invasive adenocarcinoma, top clone frequencies appeared to decrease. Clonality was highest in normal lung, lower in later-stage lesions apparently.

The source material was FFPE adjacent normal lung tissue. The clonotype originates from a donor older than 65 with lung adenocarcinoma. The chain couples TRBV4-1 to TRBJ2-3; weak D call: TRBD1 (6 bases). The CDR3 DNA sequence: TGCGCCAGCAGCCAGCAGGGGAAAGATACGCAGTATTTT. Protein product: CASSQQGKDTQYF.